The clone carrying this T cell receptor beta chain has a single count. The controls, all healthy donors, were matched for age and sex. FACS enriched CD8+ TEMRA cells, while bulk CD8+ and CD4+ were negatively isolated. This sample was taken from a study of CD8 T cells in Susac syndrome. When the RNA was reverse transcribed, random hexamers were used with an input of about 0.5 to 1 ug. Amplification of the TCR beta CDR3 was carried out by immunoSEQ multiplex PCR, which spanned a total of 54 Vbeta and 13 Jbeta segments. Using its own MiXCR run on the immunoSEQ multiplex PCR reads, TCRdb lists one record per CDR3 protein. The sample carries some 190,000 distinct CDR3 sequences, roughly 95% recorded once. V lost 0 bases and J lost 1; bases outside the gene matches: 1. Germline CDR1 is LGHDT and CDR2 is YNNKEL (reference sequence). The CDR3 spans 15 residues.

V and J are TRBV3-1 and TRBJ2-5, with 8 bases identical to TRBD2. The TCR sequence derives from a human donor in good health. What was sequenced was CD4+ T cells from PBMCs. DNA of the CDR3: TGTGCCAGCAGCCAAGATACTAGCGGCCAAGAGACCCAGTACTTC. It is translated as CASSQDTSGQETQYF.